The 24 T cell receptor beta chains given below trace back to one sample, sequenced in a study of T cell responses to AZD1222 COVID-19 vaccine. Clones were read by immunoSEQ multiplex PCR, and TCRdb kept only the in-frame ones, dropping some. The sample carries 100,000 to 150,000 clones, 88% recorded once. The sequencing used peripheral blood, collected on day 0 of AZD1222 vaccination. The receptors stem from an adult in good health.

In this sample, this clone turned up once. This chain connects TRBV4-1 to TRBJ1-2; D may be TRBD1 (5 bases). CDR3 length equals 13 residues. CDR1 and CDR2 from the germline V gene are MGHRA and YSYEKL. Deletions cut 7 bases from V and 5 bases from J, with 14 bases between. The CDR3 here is CASTGAGGYGYTF. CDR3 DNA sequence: TGCGCCAGCACCGGGGCCGGAGGGTATGGCTACACCTTC.

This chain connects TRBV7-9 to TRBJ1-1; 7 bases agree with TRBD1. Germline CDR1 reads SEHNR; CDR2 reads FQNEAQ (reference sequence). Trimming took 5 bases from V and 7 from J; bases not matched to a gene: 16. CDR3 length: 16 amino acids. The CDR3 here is CASSSTPGQPVIEAFF. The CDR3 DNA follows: TGTGCCAGCAGCAGCACACCGGGACAGCCCGTTATTGAAGCTTTCTTT.

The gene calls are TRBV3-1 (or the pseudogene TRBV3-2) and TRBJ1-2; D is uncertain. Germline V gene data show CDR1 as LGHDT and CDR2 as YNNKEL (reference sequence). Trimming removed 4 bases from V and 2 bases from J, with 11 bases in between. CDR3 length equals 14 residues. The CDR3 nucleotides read TGTGCCAGCAGCCTTACGACAAAAAACTATGGCTACACCTTC. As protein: CASSLTTKNYGYTF.

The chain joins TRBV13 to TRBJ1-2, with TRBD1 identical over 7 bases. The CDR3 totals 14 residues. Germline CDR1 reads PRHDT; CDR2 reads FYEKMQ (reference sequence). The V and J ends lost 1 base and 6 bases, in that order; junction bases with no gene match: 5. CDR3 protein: CASSLDRGLDGYTF. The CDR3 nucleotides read TGTGCCAGCAGCTTAGACAGGGGTTTGGATGGCTACACCTTC.

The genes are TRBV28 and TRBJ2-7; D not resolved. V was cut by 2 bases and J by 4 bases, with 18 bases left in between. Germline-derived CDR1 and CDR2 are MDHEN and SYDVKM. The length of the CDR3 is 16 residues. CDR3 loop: CASSLPPGTPPYEQYF. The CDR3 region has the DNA TGTGCCAGCAGTTTACCTCCCGGAACCCCCCCTTACGAGCAGTACTTC.

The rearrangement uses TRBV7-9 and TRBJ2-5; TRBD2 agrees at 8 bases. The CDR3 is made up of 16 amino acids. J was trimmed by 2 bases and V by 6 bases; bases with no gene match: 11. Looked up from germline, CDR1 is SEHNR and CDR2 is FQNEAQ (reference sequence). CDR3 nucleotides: TGTGCCAGCAGTCCCGGGGCGGGAGGTGGTCAAGAGACCCAGTACTTC. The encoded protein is CASSPGAGGGQETQYF.

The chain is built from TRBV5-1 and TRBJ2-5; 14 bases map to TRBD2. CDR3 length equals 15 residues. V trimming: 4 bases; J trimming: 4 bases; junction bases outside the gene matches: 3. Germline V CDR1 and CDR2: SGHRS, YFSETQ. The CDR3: CASSPGLAGGETQYF. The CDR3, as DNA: TGCGCCAGCAGCCCAGGACTAGCGGGAGGAGAGACCCAGTACTTC.

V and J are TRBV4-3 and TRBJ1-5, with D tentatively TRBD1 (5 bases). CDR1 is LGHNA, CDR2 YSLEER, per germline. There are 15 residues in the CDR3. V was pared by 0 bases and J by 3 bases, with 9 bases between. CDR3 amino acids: CASSQDSGHNQPQHF. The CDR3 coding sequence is TGCGCCAGCAGCCAAGATTCAGGGCACAATCAGCCCCAGCATTTT.

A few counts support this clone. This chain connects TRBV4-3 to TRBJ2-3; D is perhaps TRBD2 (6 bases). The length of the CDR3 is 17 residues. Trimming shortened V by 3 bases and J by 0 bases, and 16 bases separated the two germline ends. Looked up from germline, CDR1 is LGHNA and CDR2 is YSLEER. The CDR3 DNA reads TGCGCCAGCAGCCACAGTCGGGGGACGGCTAGCACAGATACGCAGTATTTT. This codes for CASSHSRGTASTDTQYF.

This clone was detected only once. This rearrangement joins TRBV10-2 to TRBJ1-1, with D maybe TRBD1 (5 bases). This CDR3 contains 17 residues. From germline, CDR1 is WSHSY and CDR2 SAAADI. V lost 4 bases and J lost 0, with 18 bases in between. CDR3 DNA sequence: TGCGCCAGCAGTGTTAGACCTCCCCAGGGTATGAACACTGAAGCTTTCTTT. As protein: CASSVRPPQGMNTEAFF.

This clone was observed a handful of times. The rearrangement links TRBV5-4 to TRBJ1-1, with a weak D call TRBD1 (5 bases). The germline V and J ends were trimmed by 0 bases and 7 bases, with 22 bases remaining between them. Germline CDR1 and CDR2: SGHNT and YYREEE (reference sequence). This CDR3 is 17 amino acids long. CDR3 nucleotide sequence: TGTGCCAGCAGCTTGGGAGAGCCCCGGGCCCCTAGGGGTGAAGCTTTCTTT. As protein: CASSLGEPRAPRGEAFF.

The CDR3 bases are TGTGCCAGCAGTTTGCTGGGCAGGGTCGAGCAGTACTTC. Its protein is CASSLLGRVEQYF. The V and J genes are TRBV12-3 or TRBV12-4 and TRBJ2-7; D is possibly TRBD1 (5 bases). The CDR3 has 13 residues. Trimming cost V 3 bases and J 6 bases, with 12 bases left between them.

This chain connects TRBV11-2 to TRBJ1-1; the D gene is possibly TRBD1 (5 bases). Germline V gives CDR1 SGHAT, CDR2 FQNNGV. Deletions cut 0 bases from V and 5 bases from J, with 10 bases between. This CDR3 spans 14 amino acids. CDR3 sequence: CASSLDWRGTEAFF. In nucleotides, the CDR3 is TGTGCCAGCAGCTTAGATTGGAGGGGTACTGAAGCTTTCTTT.

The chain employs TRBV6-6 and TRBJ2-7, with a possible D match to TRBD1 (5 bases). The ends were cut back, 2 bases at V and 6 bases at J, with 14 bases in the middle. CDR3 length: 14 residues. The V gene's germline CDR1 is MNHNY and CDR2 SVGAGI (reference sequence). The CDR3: CASSYTGDIREQYF. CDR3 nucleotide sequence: TGTGCCAGCAGTTACACAGGAGACATCCGCGAGCAGTACTTC.

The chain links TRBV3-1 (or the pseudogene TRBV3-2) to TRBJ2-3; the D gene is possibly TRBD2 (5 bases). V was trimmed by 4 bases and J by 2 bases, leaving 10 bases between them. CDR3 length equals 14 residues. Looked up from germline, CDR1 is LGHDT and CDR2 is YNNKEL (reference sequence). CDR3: CASSLSSLTDTQYF. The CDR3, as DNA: TGTGCCAGCAGCCTTTCTAGCCTCACAGATACGCAGTATTTT.

CDR3 sequence: CASSQATGSSGNTIYF. The CDR3, as DNA: TGTGCCAGCAGCCAAGCAACGGGGAGCTCGGGAAACACCATATATTTT. The V gene is TRBV3-1 (or the pseudogene TRBV3-2), the J gene TRBJ1-3; no clear D. The CDR3 is made up of 16 amino acids. Germline V CDR1 and CDR2: LGHDT, YNNKEL (reference sequence). Trimming pared 1 base from V and 4 bases from J, leaving 14 bases between.

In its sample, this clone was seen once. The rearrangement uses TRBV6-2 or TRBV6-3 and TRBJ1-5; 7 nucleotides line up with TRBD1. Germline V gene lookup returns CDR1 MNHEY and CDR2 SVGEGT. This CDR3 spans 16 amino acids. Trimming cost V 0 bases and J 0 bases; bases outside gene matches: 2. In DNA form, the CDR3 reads TGTGCCAGCAGTTACTCGGACAGGCATAGCAATCAGCCCCAGCATTTT. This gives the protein CASSYSDRHSNQPQHF.

This CDR3 is CASSIDRNYGYTF. Written as DNA, the CDR3 is TGTGCCAGTAGTATAGACAGGAACTATGGCTACACCTTC. This chain uses TRBV19 with TRBJ1-2; the D is unclear. The CDR3 is made up of 13 amino acids. Germline CDR1 and CDR2: LNHDA and SQIVND (reference sequence). V was trimmed by 0 bases and J by 2 bases, leaving 4 bases between them.

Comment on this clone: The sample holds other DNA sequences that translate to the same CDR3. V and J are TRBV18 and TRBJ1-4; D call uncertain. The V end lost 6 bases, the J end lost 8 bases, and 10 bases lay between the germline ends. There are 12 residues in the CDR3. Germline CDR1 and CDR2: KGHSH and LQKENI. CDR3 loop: CASSPAGEKLFF. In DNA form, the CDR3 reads TGTGCCAGCTCCCCGGCGGGGGAAAAACTGTTTTTT.

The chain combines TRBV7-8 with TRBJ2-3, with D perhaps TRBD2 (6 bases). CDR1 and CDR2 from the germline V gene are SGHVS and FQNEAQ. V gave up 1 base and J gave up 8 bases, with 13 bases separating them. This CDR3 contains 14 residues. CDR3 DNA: TGTGCCAGCAGCTTAGATCGGGAGAGCGGTACGCAGTATTTT. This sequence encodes CASSLDRESGTQYF.

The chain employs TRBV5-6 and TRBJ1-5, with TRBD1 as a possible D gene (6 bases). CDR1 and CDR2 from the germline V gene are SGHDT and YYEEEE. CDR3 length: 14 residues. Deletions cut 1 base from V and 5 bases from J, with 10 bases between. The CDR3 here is CASSLRGGDQPQHF. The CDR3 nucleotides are TGTGCCAGCAGCTTGAGGGGGGGCGATCAGCCCCAGCATTTT.

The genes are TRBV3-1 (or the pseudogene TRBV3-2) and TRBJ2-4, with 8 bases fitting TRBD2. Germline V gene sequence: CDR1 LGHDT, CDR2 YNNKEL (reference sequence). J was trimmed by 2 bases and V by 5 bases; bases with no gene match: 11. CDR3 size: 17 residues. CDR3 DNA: TGTGCCAGCAGCGGAACCCTCGGGGGGGCGTCCAAAAACATTCAGTACTTC. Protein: CASSGTLGGASKNIQYF.

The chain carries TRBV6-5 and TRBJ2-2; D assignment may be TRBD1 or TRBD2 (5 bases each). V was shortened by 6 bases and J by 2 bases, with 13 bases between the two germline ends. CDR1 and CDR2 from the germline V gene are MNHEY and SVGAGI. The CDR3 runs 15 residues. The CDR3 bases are TGTGCCAGCAGATGGGACCTTCGAAACACCGGGGAGCTGTTTTTT. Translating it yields CASRWDLRNTGELFF.

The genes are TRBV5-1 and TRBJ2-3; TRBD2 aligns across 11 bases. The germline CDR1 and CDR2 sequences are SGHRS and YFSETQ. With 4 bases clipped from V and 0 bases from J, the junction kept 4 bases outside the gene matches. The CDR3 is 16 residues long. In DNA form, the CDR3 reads TGCGCCAGCAGCGTGACTAGCGGGGCTAGCACAGATACGCAGTATTTT. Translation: CASSVTSGASTDTQYF.